This TCR beta chain was captured by sequencing in a study of blood T cell repertoires in COVID-19. Study in general: Donors in the United States, Italy and Spain gave samples during acute or convalescent COVID-19. Nucleic acid was either cDNA or gDNA, and it came from T cells, B-cell-depleted T cells, or PBMCs.

This clone has only one observation. Clinical history as reported by participants underpinned cohort assignment. Germline V gene data show CDR1 as MDHEN and CDR2 as SYDVKM. This CDR3 contains 13 residues. The germline V and J ends were trimmed by 11 bases and 5 bases, with 15 bases remaining between them. How the authors handled the data: Estimation of nucleated cell counts was performed using reference gene primer amplification. The table came from immunoSEQ multiplex PCR; TCRdb's copy has only in-frame clones and leaves some out. V, J and clone size were drawn from that table, and D and trimming were deduced from the DNA. The sample has about 140,000 clones; 84% are singletons.

This TCR was sampled from a middle-aged man with acute COVID-19. The sample comprised PBMCs or T cells enriched from blood (not recorded which). The chain couples TRBV28 to TRBJ1-4; no definite D call. CDR3 residues: CASLAPENEKLFF. CDR3 coding DNA: TGTGCCTCCTTAGCCCCGGAGAATGAAAAACTGTTTTTT.